This TCR beta chain comes out of a study of response to subunit inactivated influenza vaccine. Study outcomes and limitations: With each seasonal influenza vaccination, the authors suggested, few new T cells are recruited.

TCRdb ran MiXCR on the RT-PCR reads and lists one entry per CDR3 protein. The sample includes about 520,000 distinct CDR3 sequences, about 25% seen only once; the top ten take 1.9%. As to this clonotype: The antigen is not known.

V was clipped by 1 base and J by 1 base, with 8 bases between them. Germline CDR1 is SGHDT and CDR2 is YYEEEE. This CDR3 contains 14 residues. The clonotype originates from a man aged 45-65 years who received an inactivated influenza vaccine. V gene TRBV5-6 combines with J gene TRBJ1-1; D ambiguous. Sequenced material: CD4+ T cells sorted from PBMCs, taken more than 4 days after vaccination. The CDR3 region is CASSLQTRNTEAFF. As DNA, the CDR3 is TGTGCCAGCAGCTTGCAGACAAGGAACACTGAAGCTTTCTTT.